Listed below are T cell receptor beta chains from one sample, sequenced in a study of regulatory T cells in long-lasting Graves disease. From the multiplex PCR reads, TCRdb called clonotypes with MiXCR, one entry per CDR3 protein. The data contain 530,000 or so distinct CDR3 sequences, roughly 14% of them singletons. The data also belong to a second study, concerning T cells in Graves' hyperthyroidism and ophthalmopathy.

The sample in question was peripheral blood mononuclear cells (PBMCs), obtained at new diagnosis, from a patient treated with antithyroid drugs. The receptors here all came from a man aged 25-45 years with Graves disease. Both conserved end residues are part of each CDR3. The order of the fields is J gene, V gene, clone size, D gene, CDR3 protein, CDR3 DNA. The D gene is left open where the match is weak. Size tells how often a clone was seen (once, few, many) or the class of an expanded clone, and some rows leave it out.

TRBJ2-5 | TRBV10-3 | many | . | CAISVDSQETQYF | TGTGCCATCAGTGTGGACTCTCAAGAGACCCAGTACTTC
TRBJ2-5 | TRBV24-1 | few | TRBD1 | CATSEPTGGQETQYF | TGTGCCACCAGTGAACCCACAGGGGGCCAAGAGACCCAGTACTTC
TRBJ1-5 | TRBV20-1 | many | TRBD1 | CSALQGSNQPQHF | TGCAGTGCGCTACAGGGGTCCAATCAGCCCCAGCATTTT
TRBJ2-3 | TRBV27 | . | . | CASSDITTDTQYF | TGTGCCAGCAGTGACATCACTACAGATACGCAGTATTTT
TRBJ2-1 | TRBV5-1 | many | . | CASSLVVLLGSYNEQFF | TGCGCCAGCAGCTTGGTAGTCCTTTTAGGCTCCTACAATGAGCAGTTCTTC
TRBJ2-3 | TRBV6-1 | many | TRBD2 | CASRAYGGGQADTQYF | TGTGCCAGCCGGGCTTACGGGGGAGGGCAGGCAGATACGCAGTATTTT
TRBJ2-3 | TRBV11-2 | many | . | CASSFTYSLVGDGTDTQYF | TGTGCCAGCAGCTTCACGTACTCCCTAGTTGGGGATGGCACAGATACGCAGTATTTT
TRBJ2-1 | TRBV5-1 | many | . | CASSREDSYNEQFF | TGCGCCAGCAGCCGAGAGGACTCCTACAATGAGCAGTTCTTC
TRBJ2-7 | TRBV25-1 | few | . | CASSEFFLAVAYEQYF | TGTGCCAGCAGTGAATTCTTTTTGGCTGTCGCCTACGAGCAGTACTTC
TRBJ2-2 | TRBV20-1 | few | . | CSARDWREANTGELFF | TGCAGTGCTAGAGATTGGAGGGAGGCGAACACCGGGGAGCTGTTTTTT
TRBJ2-5 | TRBV7-9 | few | . | CASRDRRETQYF | TGTGCCAGCAGGGACCGCAGAGAGACCCAGTACTTC
TRBJ2-1 | TRBV29-1 | many | . | CSVEDPPSVNNEQFF | TGCAGCGTTGAAGATCCCCCATCGGTCAACAATGAGCAGTTCTTC
TRBJ2-7 | TRBV6-1 | few | . | CASSGRRIIFYEQYF | TGTGCCAGCAGTGGCCGACGGATTATTTTTTACGAGCAGTACTTC
TRBJ2-1 | TRBV11-1 | . | TRBD2 | CASSLVGGEGPYNEQFF | TGTGCCAGCAGCTTAGTGGGCGGGGAGGGCCCCTACAATGAGCAGTTCTTC
TRBJ2-3 | TRBV16 | few | TRBD2 | CASKSGTTSTDTQYF | TGTGCCAGTAAGTCCGGGACTACCTCCACAGATACGCAGTATTTT
TRBJ2-3 | TRBV20-1 | few | TRBD2 | CSARARVVGGGTDTQYF | TGCAGTGCTAGAGCGAGAGTCGTCGGGGGGGGCACAGATACGCAGTATTTT
TRBJ1-4 | TRBV28 | few | . | CASSSRDGGVEKLFF | TGTGCCAGCAGCTCCCGAGACGGGGGAGTTGAAAAACTGTTTTTT
TRBJ2-1 | TRBV19 | . | TRBD2 | CASSGGLAPYNEQFF | TGTGCCAGTAGTGGGGGACTAGCGCCCTACAATGAGCAGTTCTTC
TRBJ2-1 | TRBV12-3/TRBV12-4 | few | TRBD2 | CASSRLAGGVYNEQFF | TGTGCCAGCAGTCGCCTAGCGGGAGGGGTCTACAATGAGCAGTTCTTC
TRBJ2-7 | TRBV6-5 | few | . | CASSYWGEGGYEQYF | TGTGCCAGCAGTTACTGGGGTGAGGGGGGCTACGAGCAGTACTTC
TRBJ2-7 | TRBV18 | . | . | CASSSVGSGYEQYF | TGTGCCAGCTCATCGGTAGGGAGCGGGTACGAGCAGTACTTC
TRBJ2-6 | TRBV6-2/TRBV6-3 | many | . | CASNLGANVLTF | TGTGCCAGCAATCTTGGGGCCAACGTCCTGACTTTC
TRBJ2-7 | TRBV12-3/TRBV12-4 | many | . | CASSFLAEFYEQYF | TGTGCCAGCAGTTTCTTGGCTGAGTTCTACGAGCAGTACTTC
TRBJ2-5 | TRBV7-3 | . | . | CASSFFSSETQYF | TGTGCCAGCAGCTTTTTTTCCTCGGAGACCCAGTACTTC
TRBJ1-1 | TRBV30 | . | TRBD1 | CAWSRPGGQAFF | TGTGCCTGGAGTAGGCCAGGGGGGCAAGCTTTCTTT
TRBJ2-4 | TRBV7-2 | many | . | CASSGGGAKNIQYF | TGTGCCAGCAGCGGGGGTGGGGCCAAAAACATTCAGTACTTC
TRBJ2-5 | TRBV5-1 | . | TRBD1 | CASSAPGGKWETQYF | TGCGCCAGCAGCGCGCCAGGGGGCAAGTGGGAGACCCAGTACTTC
TRBJ2-2 | TRBV20-1 | many | TRBD2 | CSAIRTRSSGELFF | TGCAGTGCTATCAGGACTAGAAGTTCCGGGGAGCTGTTTTTT
TRBJ1-2 | TRBV4-2 | . | . | CASSQADYGYTF | TGTGCCAGCAGCCAAGCCGACTATGGCTACACCTTC